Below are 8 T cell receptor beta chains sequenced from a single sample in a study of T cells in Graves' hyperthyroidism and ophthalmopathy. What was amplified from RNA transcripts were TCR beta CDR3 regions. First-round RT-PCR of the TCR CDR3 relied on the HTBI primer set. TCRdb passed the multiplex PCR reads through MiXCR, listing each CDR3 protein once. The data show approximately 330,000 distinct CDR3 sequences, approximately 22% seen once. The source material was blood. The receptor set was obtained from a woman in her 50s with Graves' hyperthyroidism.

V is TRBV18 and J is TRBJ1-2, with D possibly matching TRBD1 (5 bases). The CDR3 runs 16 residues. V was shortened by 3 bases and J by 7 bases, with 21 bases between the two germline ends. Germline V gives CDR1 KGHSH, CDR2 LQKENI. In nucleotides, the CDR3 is TGTGCCAGCTCACCTCTCCAGGGCCCCCTTCGGAGTGGCTACACCTTC. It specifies CASSPLQGPLRSGYTF.

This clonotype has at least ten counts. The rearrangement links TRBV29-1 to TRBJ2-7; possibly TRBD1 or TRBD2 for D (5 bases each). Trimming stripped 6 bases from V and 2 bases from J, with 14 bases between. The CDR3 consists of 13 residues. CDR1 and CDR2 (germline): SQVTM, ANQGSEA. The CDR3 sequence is CSVEGLIPYEQYF. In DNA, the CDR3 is TGCAGCGTAGAGGGGCTTATACCCTACGAGCAGTACTTC.

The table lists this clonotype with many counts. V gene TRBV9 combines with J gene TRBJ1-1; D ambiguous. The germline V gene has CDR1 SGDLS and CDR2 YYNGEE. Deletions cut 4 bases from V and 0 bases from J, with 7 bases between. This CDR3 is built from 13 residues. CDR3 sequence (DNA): TGTGCCAGCAGCCCCGCCCTGAACACTGAAGCTTTCTTT. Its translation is CASSPALNTEAFF.

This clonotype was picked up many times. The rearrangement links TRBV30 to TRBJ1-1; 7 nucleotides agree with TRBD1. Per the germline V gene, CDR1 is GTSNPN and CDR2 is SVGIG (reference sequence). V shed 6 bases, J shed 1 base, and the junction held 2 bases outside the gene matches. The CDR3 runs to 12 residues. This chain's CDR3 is CACNRGNTEAFF. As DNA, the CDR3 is TGTGCCTGTAACAGGGGGAACACTGAAGCTTTCTTT.

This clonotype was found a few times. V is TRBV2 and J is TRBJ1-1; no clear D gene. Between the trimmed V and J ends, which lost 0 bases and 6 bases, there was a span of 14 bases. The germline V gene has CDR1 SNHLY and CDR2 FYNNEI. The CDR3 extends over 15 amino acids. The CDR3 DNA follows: TGTGCCAGCAGTGAAGCTCCCCTAGGGCGGGCTGAAGCTTTCTTT. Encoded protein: CASSEAPLGRAEAFF.

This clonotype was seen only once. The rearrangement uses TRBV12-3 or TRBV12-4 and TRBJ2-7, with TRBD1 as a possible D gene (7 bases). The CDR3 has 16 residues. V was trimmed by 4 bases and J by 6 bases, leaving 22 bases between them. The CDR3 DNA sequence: TGTGCCAGCAGTTCCACTTTTTCAGGGGGGTCCGGCGAGCAGTACTTC. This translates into CASSSTFSGGSGEQYF.

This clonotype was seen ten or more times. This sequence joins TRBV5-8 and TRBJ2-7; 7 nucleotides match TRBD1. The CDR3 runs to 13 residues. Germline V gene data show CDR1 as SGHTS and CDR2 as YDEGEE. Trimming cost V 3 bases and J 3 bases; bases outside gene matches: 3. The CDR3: CASSSTGDYEQYF. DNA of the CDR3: TGTGCCAGCAGCTCTACAGGGGACTACGAGCAGTACTTC.

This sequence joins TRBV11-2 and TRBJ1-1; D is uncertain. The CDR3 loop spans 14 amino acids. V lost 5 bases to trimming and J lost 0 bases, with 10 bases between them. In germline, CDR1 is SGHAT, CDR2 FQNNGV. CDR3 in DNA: TGTGCCAGCAGCGGCGGAGGTATGAACACTGAAGCTTTCTTT. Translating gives CASSGGGMNTEAFF.